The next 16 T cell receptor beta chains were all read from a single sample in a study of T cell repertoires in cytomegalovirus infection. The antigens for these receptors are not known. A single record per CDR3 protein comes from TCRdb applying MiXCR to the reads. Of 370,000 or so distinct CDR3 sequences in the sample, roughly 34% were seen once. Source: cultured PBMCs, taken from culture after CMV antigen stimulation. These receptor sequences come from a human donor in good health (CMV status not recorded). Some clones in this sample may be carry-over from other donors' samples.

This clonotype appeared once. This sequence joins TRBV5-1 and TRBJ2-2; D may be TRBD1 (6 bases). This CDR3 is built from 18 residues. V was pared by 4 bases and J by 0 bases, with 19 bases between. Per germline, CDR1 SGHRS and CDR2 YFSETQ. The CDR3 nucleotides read TGCGCCAGCAGCGTGGACCCCGGGACACTTACGAACACCGGGGAGCTGTTTTTT. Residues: CASSVDPGTLTNTGELFF. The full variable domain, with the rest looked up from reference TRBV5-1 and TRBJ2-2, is KAGVTQTPRYLIKTRGQQVTLSCSPISGHRSVSWYQQTPGQGLQFLFEYFSETQRNKGNFPGRFSGRQFSNSRSEMNVSTLELGDSALYLCASSVDPGTLTNTGELFFGEGSRLTVL.

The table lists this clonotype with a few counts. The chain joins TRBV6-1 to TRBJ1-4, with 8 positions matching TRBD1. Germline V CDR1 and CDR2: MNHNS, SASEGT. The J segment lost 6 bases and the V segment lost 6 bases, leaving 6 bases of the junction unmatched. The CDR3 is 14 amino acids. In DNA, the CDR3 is TGTGCCAGCAGACCCGACAGGGGCTATGAAAAACTGTTTTTT. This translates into CASRPDRGYEKLFF.

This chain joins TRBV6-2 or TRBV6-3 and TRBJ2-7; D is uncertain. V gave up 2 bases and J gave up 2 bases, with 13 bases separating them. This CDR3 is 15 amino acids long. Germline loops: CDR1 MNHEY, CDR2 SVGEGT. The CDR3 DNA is TGTGCCAGCAGTTACGAGTCGGCTATCACCTACGAGCAGTACTTC. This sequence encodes CASSYESAITYEQYF.

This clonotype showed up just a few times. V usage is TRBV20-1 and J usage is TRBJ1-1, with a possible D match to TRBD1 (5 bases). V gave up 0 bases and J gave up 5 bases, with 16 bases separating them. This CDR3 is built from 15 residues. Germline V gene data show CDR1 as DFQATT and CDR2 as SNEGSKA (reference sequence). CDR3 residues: CSARDRAGRDTEAFF. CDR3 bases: TGCAGTGCTAGAGATAGGGCAGGGCGGGATACTGAAGCTTTCTTT.

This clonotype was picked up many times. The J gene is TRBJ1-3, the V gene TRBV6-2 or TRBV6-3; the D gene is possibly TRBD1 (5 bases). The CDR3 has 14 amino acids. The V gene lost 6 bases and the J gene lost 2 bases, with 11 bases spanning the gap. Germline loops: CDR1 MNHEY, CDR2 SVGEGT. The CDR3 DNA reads TGTGCCAGCAGGAAGACAGACGCTGGAAACACCATATATTTT. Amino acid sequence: CASRKTDAGNTIYF.

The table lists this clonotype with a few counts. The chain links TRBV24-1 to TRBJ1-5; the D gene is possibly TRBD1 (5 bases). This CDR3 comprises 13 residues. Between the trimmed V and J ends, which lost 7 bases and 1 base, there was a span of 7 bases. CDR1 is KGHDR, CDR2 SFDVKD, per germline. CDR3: CATSRDSNQPQHF. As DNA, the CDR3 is TGTGCCACCAGCAGGGACAGCAATCAGCCCCAGCATTTT.

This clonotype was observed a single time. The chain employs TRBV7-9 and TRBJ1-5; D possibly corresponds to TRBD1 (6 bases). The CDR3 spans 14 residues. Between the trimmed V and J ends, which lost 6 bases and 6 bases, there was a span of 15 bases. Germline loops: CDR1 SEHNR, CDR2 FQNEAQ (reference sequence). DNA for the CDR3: TGTGCCAGCAGTTTTACAGGGACAACTCAGCCCCAGCATTTT. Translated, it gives CASSFTGTTQPQHF.

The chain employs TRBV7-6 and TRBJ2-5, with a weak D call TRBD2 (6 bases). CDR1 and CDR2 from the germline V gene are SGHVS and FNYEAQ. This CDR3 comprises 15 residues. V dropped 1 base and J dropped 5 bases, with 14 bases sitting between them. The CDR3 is CASSLVSGVVETQYF. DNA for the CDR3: TGTGCCAGCAGCTTAGTTTCGGGAGTGGTCGAGACCCAGTACTTC.

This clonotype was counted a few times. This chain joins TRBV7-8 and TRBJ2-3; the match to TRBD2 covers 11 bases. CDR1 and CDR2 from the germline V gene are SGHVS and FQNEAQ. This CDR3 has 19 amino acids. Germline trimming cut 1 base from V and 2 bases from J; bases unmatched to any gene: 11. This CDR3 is CASSLDGTSGNLFTDTQYF. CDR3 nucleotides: TGTGCCAGCAGCTTAGATGGGACTAGCGGAAACCTTTTCACAGATACGCAGTATTTT.

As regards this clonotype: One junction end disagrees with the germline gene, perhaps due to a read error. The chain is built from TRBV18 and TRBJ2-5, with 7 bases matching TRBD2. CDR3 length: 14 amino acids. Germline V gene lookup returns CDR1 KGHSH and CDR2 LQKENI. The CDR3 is CASSPVGSGESQYF. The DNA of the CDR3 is TGTGCCAGCTCACCAGTCGGCAGCGGGGAGAGCCAGTACTTC.

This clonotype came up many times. CDR3: CASSDRLRTRNEKLFF. Written as DNA, the CDR3 is TGTGCCAGCAGCGACCGTCTCCGGACTAGGAATGAAAAACTGTTTTTT. The chain carries TRBV7-9 and TRBJ1-4; no definite D call. Germline-derived CDR1 and CDR2 are SEHNR and FQNEAQ (reference sequence). V was clipped by 5 bases and J by 5 bases, with 18 bases between them. The CDR3 has 16 amino acids.

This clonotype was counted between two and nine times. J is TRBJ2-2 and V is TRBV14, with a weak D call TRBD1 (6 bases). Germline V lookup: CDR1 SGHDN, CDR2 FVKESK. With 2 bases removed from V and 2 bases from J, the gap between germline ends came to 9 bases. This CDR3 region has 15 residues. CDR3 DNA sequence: TGTGCCAGCAGCCAAAGACAGGCTAACACCGGGGAGCTGTTTTTT. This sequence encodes CASSQRQANTGELFF.

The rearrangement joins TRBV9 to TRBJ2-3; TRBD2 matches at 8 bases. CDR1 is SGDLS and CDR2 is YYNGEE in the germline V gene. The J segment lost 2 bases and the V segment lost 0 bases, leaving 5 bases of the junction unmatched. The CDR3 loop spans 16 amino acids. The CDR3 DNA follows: TGTGCCAGCAGCGTAGGAGCGGGAGATTTCACAGATACGCAGTATTTT. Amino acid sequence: CASSVGAGDFTDTQYF.

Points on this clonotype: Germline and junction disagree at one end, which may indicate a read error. CDR3 DNA: TGCAGTGCTAGCCCGGGGGCGAGCACCGATACGCAGTATTTT. Its translation: CSASPGASTDTQYF. This chain links TRBV20-1 with TRBJ2-3, with D perhaps matching TRBD1 or TRBD2 (6 bases each). The germline gives CDR1 DFQATT, CDR2 SNEGSKA (reference sequence). The CDR3 contains 14 residues.

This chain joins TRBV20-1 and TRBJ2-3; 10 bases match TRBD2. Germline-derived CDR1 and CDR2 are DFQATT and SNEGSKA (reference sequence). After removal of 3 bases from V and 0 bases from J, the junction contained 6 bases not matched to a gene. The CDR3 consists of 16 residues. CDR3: CSASRALAGSTDTQYF. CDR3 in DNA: TGCAGTGCTAGCCGAGCACTAGCGGGAAGCACAGATACGCAGTATTTT.

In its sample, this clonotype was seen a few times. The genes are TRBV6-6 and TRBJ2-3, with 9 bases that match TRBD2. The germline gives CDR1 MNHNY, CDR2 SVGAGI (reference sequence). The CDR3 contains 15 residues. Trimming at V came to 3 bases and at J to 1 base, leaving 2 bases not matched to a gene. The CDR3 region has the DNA TGTGCCAGCAGTTATCCTAGCGGGGGCACAGATACGCAGTATTTT. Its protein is CASSYPSGGTDTQYF.